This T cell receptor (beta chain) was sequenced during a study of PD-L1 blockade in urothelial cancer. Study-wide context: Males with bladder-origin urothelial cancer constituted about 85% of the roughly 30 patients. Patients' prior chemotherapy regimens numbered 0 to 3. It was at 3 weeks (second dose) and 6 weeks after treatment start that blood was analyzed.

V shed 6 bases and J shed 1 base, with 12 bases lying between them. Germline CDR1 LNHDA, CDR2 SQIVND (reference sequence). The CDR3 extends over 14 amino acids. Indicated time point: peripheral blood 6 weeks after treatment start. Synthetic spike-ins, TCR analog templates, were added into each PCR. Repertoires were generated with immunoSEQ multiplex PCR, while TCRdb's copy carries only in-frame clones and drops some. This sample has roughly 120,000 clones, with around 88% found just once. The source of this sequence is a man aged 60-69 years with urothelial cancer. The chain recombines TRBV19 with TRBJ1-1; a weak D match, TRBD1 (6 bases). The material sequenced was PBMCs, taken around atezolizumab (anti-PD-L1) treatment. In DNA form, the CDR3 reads TGTGCCAGTAGCTTCCTGGGACAGAACACTGAAGCTTTCTTT. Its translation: CASSFLGQNTEAFF.